Listed below are T cell receptor beta chains from one sample, sequenced in a study of T cells in Graves' hyperthyroidism and ophthalmopathy. TCRdb analysed the multiplex PCR reads with MiXCR anew, one entry per CDR3 protein. The data hold approximately 490,000 distinct CDR3 sequences, with roughly 23% observed a single time. Sequencing used blood. The receptors here all came from a woman in her 70s with Graves' ophthalmopathy. CDR3s include the opening cysteine and the closing phenylalanine or tryptophan. Not all rows give a size; the values are once, few, many and, for expanded clones, a class.

cdr3_aa: CTSSLGGDTEAFF
j_call: TRBJ1-1
v_call: TRBV12-3/TRBV12-4
cdr3_length: 13
clone_size: NA

cdr3_aa: CASGTGTSGANEQYF
j_call: TRBJ2-7
v_call: TRBV2
cdr3_length: 15
clone_size: NA

cdr3_aa: CASSAQTLSGANVLTF
j_call: TRBJ2-6
v_call: TRBV5-1
cdr3_length: 16
clone_size: NA

cdr3_aa: CASSSLGGGPNEQFF
j_call: TRBJ2-1
v_call: TRBV12-3/TRBV12-4
cdr3_length: 15
clone_size: many

cdr3_aa: CASSEGPATGKNEAFF
j_call: TRBJ1-1
v_call: TRBV6-1
cdr3_length: 16
clone_size: many

cdr3_aa: CSARDLKLVGNEQFF
j_call: TRBJ2-1
v_call: TRBV20-1
cdr3_length: 15
clone_size: NA

cdr3_aa: CASSSGHLETQYF
j_call: TRBJ2-5
v_call: TRBV27
cdr3_length: 13
clone_size: few

cdr3_aa: CASSPASVRELFF
j_call: TRBJ2-2
v_call: TRBV3-1
cdr3_length: 13
clone_size: few

cdr3_aa: CATSGHRLAEQYF
j_call: TRBJ2-7
v_call: TRBV19
cdr3_length: 13
clone_size: NA

cdr3_aa: CASTAGTGLYGYTF
j_call: TRBJ1-2
v_call: TRBV28
cdr3_length: 14
clone_size: few

cdr3_aa: CASSQHGGSPGEQYF
j_call: TRBJ2-7
v_call: TRBV28
cdr3_length: 15
clone_size: NA

cdr3_aa: CSARGPGVLGNSPLHF
j_call: TRBJ1-6
v_call: TRBV20-1
cdr3_length: 16
clone_size: once

cdr3_aa: CASSEGIGGGYGYTF
j_call: TRBJ1-2
v_call: TRBV6-1
cdr3_length: 15
clone_size: few

cdr3_aa: CASSRGFFYGYTF
j_call: TRBJ1-2
v_call: TRBV27
cdr3_length: 13
clone_size: NA

cdr3_aa: CATASQGAQPQHF
j_call: TRBJ1-5
v_call: TRBV15
cdr3_length: 13
clone_size: NA

cdr3_aa: CASSILTFPYEQYF
j_call: TRBJ2-7
v_call: TRBV5-6
cdr3_length: 14
clone_size: NA

cdr3_aa: CSAIRFNYYEQYF
j_call: TRBJ2-7
v_call: TRBV20-1
cdr3_length: 13
clone_size: few

cdr3_aa: CASSLLTREVYEQYF
j_call: TRBJ2-7
v_call: TRBV5-1
cdr3_length: 15
clone_size: NA

cdr3_aa: CASSFRGRVSGANVLTF
j_call: TRBJ2-6
v_call: TRBV27
cdr3_length: 17
clone_size: NA

cdr3_aa: CASSGRFGNQPQHF
j_call: TRBJ1-5
v_call: TRBV2
cdr3_length: 14
clone_size: many

cdr3_aa: CASATGASSYEQYF
j_call: TRBJ2-7
v_call: TRBV5-1
cdr3_length: 14
clone_size: few

cdr3_aa: CASSPTSGSSKDTQYF
j_call: TRBJ2-3
v_call: TRBV18
cdr3_length: 16
clone_size: NA

cdr3_aa: CASWSRASGIPGELFF
j_call: TRBJ2-2
v_call: TRBV2
cdr3_length: 16
clone_size: many

cdr3_aa: CASSPTLGIQYF
j_call: TRBJ2-4
v_call: TRBV28
cdr3_length: 12
clone_size: NA

cdr3_aa: CASSLTPTSYEQYF
j_call: TRBJ2-7
v_call: TRBV7-2
cdr3_length: 14
clone_size: NA

cdr3_aa: CASSLARMGWAYF
j_call: TRBJ2-5
v_call: TRBV7-9
cdr3_length: 13
clone_size: NA

cdr3_aa: CASSQGNLFYGYTF
j_call: TRBJ1-2
v_call: TRBV3-1
cdr3_length: 14
clone_size: NA

cdr3_aa: CASSAAGGFNQPQHF
j_call: TRBJ1-5
v_call: TRBV7-2
cdr3_length: 15
clone_size: many

cdr3_aa: CASSLSTSGGETQYF
j_call: TRBJ2-5
v_call: TRBV12-3/TRBV12-4
cdr3_length: 15
clone_size: many

cdr3_aa: CASSQDYGKVQYF
j_call: TRBJ2-3
v_call: TRBV3-1
cdr3_length: 13
clone_size: NA

cdr3_aa: CSAREWWGSLHNEQFF
j_call: TRBJ2-1
v_call: TRBV20-1
cdr3_length: 16
clone_size: few

cdr3_aa: CATSRAGNMNTEAFF
j_call: TRBJ1-1
v_call: TRBV15
cdr3_length: 15
clone_size: few

cdr3_aa: CASSVGGGIADNEQFF
j_call: TRBJ2-1
v_call: TRBV9
cdr3_length: 16
clone_size: few

cdr3_aa: CATRGGSNEQFF
j_call: TRBJ2-1
v_call: TRBV24-1
cdr3_length: 12
clone_size: many

cdr3_aa: CSAPLRDKNTEAFF
j_call: TRBJ1-1
v_call: TRBV20-1
cdr3_length: 14
clone_size: many

cdr3_aa: CSARDWPSSATQYF
j_call: TRBJ2-3
v_call: TRBV20-1
cdr3_length: 14
clone_size: NA

cdr3_aa: CASSVDRVTGELFF
j_call: TRBJ2-2
v_call: TRBV2
cdr3_length: 14
clone_size: many

cdr3_aa: CASSRRGLTDTQYF
j_call: TRBJ2-3
v_call: TRBV12-3/TRBV12-4
cdr3_length: 14
clone_size: NA

cdr3_aa: CASSLDIGINEQFF
j_call: TRBJ2-1
v_call: TRBV5-1
cdr3_length: 14
clone_size: NA

cdr3_aa: CASSMSGGGYEQYF
j_call: TRBJ2-7
v_call: TRBV19
cdr3_length: 14
clone_size: NA

cdr3_aa: CASSLGGQGNTYEQYF
j_call: TRBJ2-7
v_call: TRBV28
cdr3_length: 16
clone_size: NA

cdr3_aa: CASSQLAGITEAFF
j_call: TRBJ1-1
v_call: TRBV3-1
cdr3_length: 14
clone_size: few

cdr3_aa: CASSTGLAGGQETQYF
j_call: TRBJ2-5
v_call: TRBV19
cdr3_length: 16
clone_size: NA

cdr3_aa: CAISERLAGVGDIQYF
j_call: TRBJ2-4
v_call: TRBV10-3
cdr3_length: 16
clone_size: few

cdr3_aa: CSAPPGQNTEAFF
j_call: TRBJ1-1
v_call: TRBV20-1
cdr3_length: 13
clone_size: few

cdr3_aa: CASSLYYDEQYF
j_call: TRBJ2-7
v_call: TRBV28
cdr3_length: 12
clone_size: NA

cdr3_aa: CASSRPGQYSYEQYF
j_call: TRBJ2-7
v_call: TRBV7-9
cdr3_length: 15
clone_size: NA